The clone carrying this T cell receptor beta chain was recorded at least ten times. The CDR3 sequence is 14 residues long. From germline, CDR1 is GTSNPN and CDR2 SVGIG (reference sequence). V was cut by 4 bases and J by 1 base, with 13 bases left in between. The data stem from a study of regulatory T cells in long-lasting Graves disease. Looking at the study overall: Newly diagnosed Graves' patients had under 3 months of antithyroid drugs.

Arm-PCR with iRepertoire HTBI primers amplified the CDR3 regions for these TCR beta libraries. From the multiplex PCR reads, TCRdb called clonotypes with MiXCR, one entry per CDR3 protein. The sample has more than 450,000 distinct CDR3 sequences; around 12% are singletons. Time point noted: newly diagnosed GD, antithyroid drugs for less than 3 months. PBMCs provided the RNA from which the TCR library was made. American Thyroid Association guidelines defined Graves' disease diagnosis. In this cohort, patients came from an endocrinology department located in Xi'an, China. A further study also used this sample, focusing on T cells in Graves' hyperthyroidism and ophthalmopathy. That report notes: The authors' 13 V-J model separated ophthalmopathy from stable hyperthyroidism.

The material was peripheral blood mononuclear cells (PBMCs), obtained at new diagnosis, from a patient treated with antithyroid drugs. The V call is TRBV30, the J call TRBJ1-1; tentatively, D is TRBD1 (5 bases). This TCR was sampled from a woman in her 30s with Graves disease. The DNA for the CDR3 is TGTGCCTGGAACCAGGGAGGGCAGAACACTGAAGCTTTCTTT. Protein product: CAWNQGGQNTEAFF.